This passage covers 27 T cell receptor beta chains from one sample sequenced in a study of healthy donors' naive CD4 and CD8 T cells. Each TCR library used 500 ng of total RNA and a linear amplification protocol. TCRdb passed the reads through MiXCR, listing each CDR3 protein once. The sample shows around 180,000 distinct CDR3 sequences, around three quarters of them seen only once. The sequencing input was naive CD4+ and CD8+ T cells sorted from blood, pooled from several donors. Receptors originate from a pool of human donors in good health; the sample pools cells from several healthy donors.

V gene TRBV29-1 combines with J gene TRBJ2-7, with a possible D match to TRBD1 (5 bases). V lost 6 bases and J 2 bases, leaving 14 bases between the germline ends. The CDR3 runs 13 residues. Per germline, CDR1 SQVTM and CDR2 ANQGSEA. The CDR3 sequence is CSVVLDSPYEQYF. Written as DNA, the CDR3 is TGCAGCGTCGTGCTTGACAGTCCCTACGAGCAGTACTTC.

This clonotype has just one count. J is TRBJ2-7 and V is TRBV29-1; D gene ambiguous. Trimming took off 4 bases at V and 6 bases at J, with 19 bases between the two ends. This CDR3 has 14 amino acids. CDR1 and CDR2 (germline): SQVTM, ANQGSEA. Written as DNA, the CDR3 is TGCAGCGTTGCCCATGTATCGGGTACGGGCGAGCAGTACTTC. Translation gives CSVAHVSGTGEQYF.

The chain carries TRBV29-1 and TRBJ1-5; weak D call: TRBD1 (5 bases). From germline, CDR1 is SQVTM and CDR2 ANQGSEA. The CDR3 contains 12 residues. V was shortened by 7 bases and J by 7 bases, with 14 bases between the two germline ends. Here the CDR3 reads CSAVGEGQPQHF. In nucleotides, the CDR3 is TGCAGCGCCGTCGGGGAGGGGCAGCCCCAGCATTTT.

This clonotype appeared once. The chain has TRBV24-1 and TRBJ2-1; 8 nucleotides align to TRBD1. Trimming cost V 2 bases and J 8 bases; bases outside gene matches: 10. CDR1 and CDR2 (germline): KGHDR, SFDVKD. This CDR3 has 16 amino acids. In DNA, the CDR3 is TGTGCCACCAGTGATTCCCAGGGGGCGGTTAGCGATGAGCAGTTCTTC. Translating it yields CATSDSQGAVSDEQFF.

In its sample, this clonotype was seen once. The rearrangement links TRBV27 to TRBJ2-7, with 7 bases aligning to TRBD2. J lost 3 bases, V lost 8 bases, and 7 bases had no gene match. The CDR3 has 13 residues. Germline CDR1 and CDR2: MNHEY and SMNVEV (reference sequence). As DNA, the CDR3 is TGTGCCAGCGGACCGGGAGGCCTCTACGAGCAGTACTTC. It yields the protein CASGPGGLYEQYF.

The chain employs TRBV11-2 and TRBJ2-7; TRBD1 matches 7 bases. This CDR3 region has 17 residues. V dropped 4 bases and J dropped 2; count of bases not matched to a gene: 14. Germline loops: CDR1 SGHAT, CDR2 FQNNGV. CDR3 residues: CASSSPTGEPIAYEQYF. For the CDR3, the DNA is TGTGCCAGCAGCTCTCCAACAGGGGAGCCGATCGCCTACGAGCAGTACTTC.

The chain couples TRBV5-4 to TRBJ2-1; 8 bases are a match to TRBD1. J gave up 7 bases and V 1 base, and 10 bases lay outside the gene matches. The length of the CDR3 is 16 residues. Germline CDR1 SGHNT, CDR2 YYREEE (reference sequence). The DNA of the CDR3 is TGTGCCAGCAGCTTGCTAGGGGACAGGCCTATTAATGAGCAGTTCTTC. The encoded protein is CASSLLGDRPINEQFF.

The chain carries TRBV27 and TRBJ2-1; unclear D gene. The length of the CDR3 is 15 residues. The V gene's germline CDR1 is MNHEY and CDR2 SMNVEV (reference sequence). The V end was cut by 2 bases, the J end by 0 bases, with 8 bases between. The CDR3 coding sequence is TGTGCCAGCAGTTTAGGCGCGAGCTCCTACAATGAGCAGTTCTTC. Its protein product is CASSLGASSYNEQFF.

This clonotype showed up just once. The chain uses TRBV29-1 and TRBJ2-1, with 10 bases aligning to TRBD2. The junction had 4 bases not matched to a gene; V was cut back by 4 bases and J by 1 base. The CDR3 extends over 15 amino acids. CDR1 is SQVTM, CDR2 ANQGSEA, per germline. CDR3 protein: CSVAKREGSYNEQFF. The CDR3 DNA reads TGCAGCGTTGCTAAGCGGGAGGGATCCTACAATGAGCAGTTCTTC.

This chain links TRBV20-1 with TRBJ2-7, with 12 nucleotides matching TRBD2. Germline CDR1 DFQATT, CDR2 SNEGSKA (reference sequence). After removal of 1 base from V and 5 bases from J, the junction contained 9 bases not matched to a gene. This CDR3 region has 16 residues. The CDR3 spells CSARGVRTSGIHEQYF. CDR3 DNA: TGCAGTGCTAGAGGCGTCAGGACTAGCGGGATCCACGAGCAGTACTTC.

The chain couples TRBV30 to TRBJ1-1; D unresolved. This CDR3 region has 13 residues. V was shortened by 0 bases and J by 5 bases, with 10 bases between the two germline ends. Germline CDR1 and CDR2: GTSNPN and SVGIG (reference sequence). For the CDR3, the DNA is TGTGCCTGGAGTGTACGTGGCGGGACTGAAGCTTTCTTT. This translates into CAWSVRGGTEAFF.

The rearrangement joins TRBV6-2 or TRBV6-3 to TRBJ1-1, with a tentative D call TRBD1 (6 bases). Germline assignment: CDR1 MNHEY and CDR2 SVGEGT. Trimming took off 2 bases at V and 1 base at J, with 14 bases between the two ends. CDR3 length equals 16 residues. In DNA, the CDR3 is TGTGCCAGCAGTTACAACCTAGGGGGAGGGAACACTGAAGCTTTCTTT. Protein sequence: CASSYNLGGGNTEAFF.

As regards this clonotype: One junction end does not reproduce the germline sequence, and a read error may be involved. CDR3 DNA sequence: TGCGCCAGCAGCCTCCACAGCGGGAGCAAGGGCGATGAGCAGTTCTTC. Translating it yields CASSLHSGSKGDEQFF. J is TRBJ2-1 and V is TRBV4-2; 8 bases align to TRBD2. This CDR3 spans 16 amino acids. The germline gives CDR1 LGHNA, CDR2 YNFKEQ.

This chain links TRBV27 with TRBJ1-1; tentatively, D is TRBD1 (5 bases). Germline V gives CDR1 MNHEY, CDR2 SMNVEV (reference sequence). V lost 0 bases to trimming and J lost 5 bases, with 13 bases between them. CDR3 size: 15 residues. The CDR3 DNA sequence: TGTGCCAGCAGTTTATCAGCGCAGGGTAGGACTGAAGCTTTCTTT. It codes for CASSLSAQGRTEAFF.

J is TRBJ2-1 and V is TRBV6-5; 11 bases agree with TRBD1. The CDR3 runs to 12 residues. Germline values: CDR1 MNHEY, CDR2 SVGAGI. The J segment lost 9 bases and the V segment lost 10 bases, leaving 5 bases of the junction unmatched. The CDR3 nucleotides are TGTGCCACAAGGACAGGGGGCACTGAGCAGTTCTTC. Its translation: CATRTGGTEQFF.

The V gene is TRBV11-2, the J gene TRBJ1-2; 10 nucleotides agree with TRBD1. This CDR3 comprises 15 residues. Germline V gives CDR1 SGHAT, CDR2 FQNNGV. With 5 bases clipped from V and 4 bases from J, the junction kept 7 bases outside the gene matches. CDR3 DNA sequence: TGTGCCAGCAGCCCGAGGACAGGGGGTCCCTATGGCTACACCTTC. Amino acid sequence: CASSPRTGGPYGYTF.

The J gene is TRBJ1-1, the V gene TRBV6-1; D ambiguous. The V end lost 5 bases, the J end lost 2 bases, and 15 bases lay between the germline ends. This CDR3 is built from 15 residues. Germline loops: CDR1 MNHNS, CDR2 SASEGT. Written as DNA, the CDR3 is TGTGCCAGCAGTAGTCGCCCGAGAGATAACACTGAAGCTTTCTTT. The encoded protein is CASSSRPRDNTEAFF.

This clonotype showed up just once. Here the CDR3 omits its conserved ending phenylalanine or tryptophan, so a read error is the likely source. The chain is built from TRBV19 and TRBJ2-7; 7 bases align to TRBD1. CDR3 length: 13 amino acids. V shed 6 bases and J 4 bases; nucleotides not matched to a gene: 6. Looked up from germline, CDR1 is LNHDA and CDR2 is SQIVND (reference sequence). The CDR3, as DNA: TGTGCCAGTAGCGTAGGGGGCGCGTACGAGCAGTACCTC. It codes for CASSVGGAYEQYL.

The chain has TRBV6-5 and TRBJ1-1; D is uncertain. The CDR3 is 14 amino acids. The V gene's germline CDR1 is MNHEY and CDR2 SVGAGI. Trimming stripped 5 bases from V and 6 bases from J, with 16 bases between. Here the CDR3 DNA reads TGTGCCAGCAGTATGGGGAGGATCGCCCCTGAAGCTTTCTTT. Translated, it gives CASSMGRIAPEAFF.

This sequence joins TRBV29-1 and TRBJ1-3; D is ambiguous. The CDR3 is made up of 12 amino acids. Trimming removed 5 bases from V and 4 bases from J, with 9 bases in between. Germline V CDR1 and CDR2: SQVTM, ANQGSEA. The CDR3 sequence is CSVYARGNTIYF. CDR3 bases: TGCAGCGTTTATGCCAGGGGAAACACCATATATTTT.

This clonotype was counted only a few times. The chain joins TRBV19 to TRBJ2-5; possibly TRBD1 for D (5 bases). The CDR3 consists of 14 residues. CDR1 and CDR2 from the germline V gene are LNHDA and SQIVND (reference sequence). Trimming shortened V by 6 bases and J by 5 bases, and 16 bases separated the two germline ends. CDR3 sequence: CASSPDTPHETQYF. The CDR3 DNA reads TGTGCCAGTAGCCCGGACACCCCTCATGAGACCCAGTACTTC.

The V and J genes are TRBV30 and TRBJ2-1; D unresolved. Germline V gene lookup returns CDR1 GTSNPN and CDR2 SVGIG (reference sequence). This CDR3 is built from 9 residues. Trimming removed 8 bases from V and 8 bases from J, with 7 bases in between. The CDR3 DNA reads as TGTGCCGCGCCGCATGAGCAGTTCTTC. It encodes CAAPHEQFF.

This clonotype is a singleton in its sample. The chain recombines TRBV19 with TRBJ1-2, with D unclear. Trimming took 5 bases from V and 7 from J, leaving 11 bases between them. CDR1 and CDR2 (germline): LNHDA, SQIVND (reference sequence). The CDR3 sequence is 12 residues long. CDR3 sequence: CASSPMSGGYTF. Here the CDR3 DNA reads TGTGCCAGTAGTCCTATGAGTGGTGGCTACACCTTC. Supplemented by reference TRBV19 and TRBJ1-2, the full variable domain reads DGGITQSPKYLFRKEGQNVTLSCEQNLNHDAMYWYRQDPGQGLRLIYYSQIVNDFQKGDIAEGYSVSREKKESFPLTVTSAQKNPTAFYLCASSPMSGGYTFGSGTRLTVV.

CDR3 residues: CSVEDPLAGAGNNIQYF. CDR3 DNA sequence: TGCAGCGTTGAAGATCCTCTAGCGGGAGCAGGTAACAACATTCAGTACTTC. The chain links TRBV29-1 to TRBJ2-4, with TRBD2 matching 10 bases. V lost 0 bases, J lost 7 bases, and 12 bases stayed unmatched. CDR1 and CDR2 (germline): SQVTM, ANQGSEA. This CDR3 comprises 17 residues.

This clonotype showed up just once. The rearrangement joins TRBV6-5 to TRBJ2-7; unclear D gene. Germline lookup yields CDR1 MNHEY and CDR2 SVGAGI. Trimming removed 0 bases at V and 2 bases at J, with 14 bases between. CDR3 size: 16 residues. The CDR3 sequence: CASSYSILSRAYEQYF. As DNA, the CDR3 is TGTGCCAGCAGTTACTCGATTCTTTCCCGAGCCTACGAGCAGTACTTC.

This chain uses TRBV29-1 with TRBJ1-1; D call uncertain. The CDR3 spans 11 residues. V gave up 4 bases and J gave up 6 bases, with 9 bases separating them. The V gene's germline CDR1 is SQVTM and CDR2 ANQGSEA. CDR3 bases: TGCAGCGTTGGCTCCTCCTCTGAAGCTTTCTTT. Its translation: CSVGSSSEAFF. Full variable domain (missing parts from reference TRBV29-1 and TRBJ1-1): SAVISQKPSRDICQRGTSLTIQCQVDSQVTMMFWYRQQPGQSLTLIATANQGSEATYESGFVIDKFPISRPNLTFSTLTVSNMSPEDSSIYLCSVGSSSEAFFGQGTRLTVV.

This rearrangement joins TRBV6-1 to TRBJ2-3; tentatively, D is TRBD2 (5 bases). V lost 2 bases, J lost 6 bases, and 6 bases lay in between. Germline V gene sequence: CDR1 MNHNS, CDR2 SASEGT. The CDR3 runs 12 residues. The CDR3 DNA reads as TGTGCCAGCAGTGAAAGCGGCGATACGCAGTATTTT. Amino acid sequence: CASSESGDTQYF.